This T cell receptor (beta chain) was observed in a study of cytomegalovirus exposure and HLA in healthy donors. Donors showed nominal health when sampled, although they likely had unrecorded immune exposures. On this clone: Its antigen remains unknown. At one boundary the junction diverges from the germline segment, which might be a read error. This same CDR3 is encoded by further DNA sequences in the sample.

General study points: In an earlier analysis, in roughly 600 donors, most V segments appeared productive either ~87% or ~30% of the time. The listing of roughly 160 TCR beta chains classed them as cytomegalovirus-associated. Generally TCR sequences proved uncommon, though certain public TCRs appeared in numerous donors.

The PCR contained 60 Vbeta and 13 Jbeta primers. Clones were read by immunoSEQ multiplex PCR, and TCRdb kept only the in-frame ones, dropping some. This sample has some 110,000 clones, with approximately 71% found just once. Looked up from germline, CDR1 is SGHRS and CDR2 is YFSETQ. The CDR3 has 13 residues. The chain uses TRBV5-1 and TRBJ1-2; TRBD1 matches 8 bases. The TCR was taken from a man in his forties in good health and CMV-seronegative. The source material was PBMCs. The CDR3 coding sequence is TGTGCCAGCAGCGACAGGGGTAACTATGGCTACACCTTC. Residues: CASSDRGNYGYTF.